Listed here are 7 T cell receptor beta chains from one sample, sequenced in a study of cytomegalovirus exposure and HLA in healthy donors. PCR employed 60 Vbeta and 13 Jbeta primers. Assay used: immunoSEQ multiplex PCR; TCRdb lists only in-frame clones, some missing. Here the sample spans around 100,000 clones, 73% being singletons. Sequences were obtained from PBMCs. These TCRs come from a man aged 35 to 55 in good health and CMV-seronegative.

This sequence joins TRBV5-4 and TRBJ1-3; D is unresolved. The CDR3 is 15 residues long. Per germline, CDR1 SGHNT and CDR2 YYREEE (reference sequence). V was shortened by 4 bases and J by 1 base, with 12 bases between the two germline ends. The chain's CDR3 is CASSSHKTSGNTIYF. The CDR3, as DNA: TGTGCCAGCAGCAGCCATAAGACTTCTGGAAACACCATATATTTT.

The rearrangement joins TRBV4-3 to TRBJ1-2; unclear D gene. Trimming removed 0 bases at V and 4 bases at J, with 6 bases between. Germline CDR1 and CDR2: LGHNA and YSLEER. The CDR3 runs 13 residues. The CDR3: CASSQDRGYGYTF. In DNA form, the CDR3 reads TGCGCCAGCAGCCAAGACCGGGGCTATGGCTACACCTTC.

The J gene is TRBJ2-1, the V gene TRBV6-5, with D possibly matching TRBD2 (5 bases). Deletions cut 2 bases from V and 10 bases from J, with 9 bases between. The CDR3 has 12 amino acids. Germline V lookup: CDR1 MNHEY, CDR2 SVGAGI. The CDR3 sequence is CASSYPTGEQFF. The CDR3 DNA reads TGTGCCAGCAGTTACCCAACGGGGGAGCAGTTCTTC.

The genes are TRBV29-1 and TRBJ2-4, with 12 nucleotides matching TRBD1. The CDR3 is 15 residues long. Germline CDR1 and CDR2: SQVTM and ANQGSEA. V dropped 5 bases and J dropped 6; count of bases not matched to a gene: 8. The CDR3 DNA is TGCAGCGTTCAAGGGACAGGGGGCTTAGGAAACATTCAGTACTTC. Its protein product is CSVQGTGGLGNIQYF.

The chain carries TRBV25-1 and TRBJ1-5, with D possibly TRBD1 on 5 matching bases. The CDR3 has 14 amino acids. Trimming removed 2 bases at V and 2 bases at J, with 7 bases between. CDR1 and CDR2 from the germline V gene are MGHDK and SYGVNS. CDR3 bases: TGTGCCAGCAGTGAAATAGGGGGCAATCAGCCCCAGCATTTT. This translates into CASSEIGGNQPQHF.

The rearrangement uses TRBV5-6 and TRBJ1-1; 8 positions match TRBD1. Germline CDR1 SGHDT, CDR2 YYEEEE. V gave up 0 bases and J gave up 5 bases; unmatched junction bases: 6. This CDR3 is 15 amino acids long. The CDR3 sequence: CASSLGPQGGTEAFF. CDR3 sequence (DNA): TGTGCCAGCAGCTTGGGTCCACAGGGGGGAACTGAAGCTTTCTTT.

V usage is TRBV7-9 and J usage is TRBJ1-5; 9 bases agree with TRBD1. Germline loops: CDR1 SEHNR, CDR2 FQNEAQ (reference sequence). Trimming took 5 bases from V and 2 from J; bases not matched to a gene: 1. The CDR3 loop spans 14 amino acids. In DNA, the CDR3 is TGTGCCAGCAGCAGACAGGGGGGCAATCAGCCCCAGCATTTT. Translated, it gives CASSRQGGNQPQHF.